Listed below are T cell receptor beta chains from one sample, sequenced in a study of blood T cell repertoires in COVID-19. TCRdb's copy holds only in-frame clones and misses some; the assay was immunoSEQ multiplex PCR. The repertoire holds 40,000 to 55,000 clones, with about 90% as singletons. Sequencing was done on a sample of peripheral blood. Receptors were obtained from a man aged 70-80 years with active COVID-19. CDR3s include the opening cysteine and the closing phenylalanine or tryptophan. A D gene is named only where the DNA matches it firmly. The size of a clone is reported for some rows only, either as once, few or many, or as a class for expanded clones.

length	J	D	size	V	CDR3	DNA
14	TRBJ1-2	TRBD1	-	TRBV6-6	CASRRRQGEGGYTF	TGTGCCAGCAGACGCCGACAGGGGGAAGGTGGCTACACCTTC
15	TRBJ1-5	TRBD1	-	TRBV19	CASSIDRGGLQPQHF	TGTGCCAGTAGTATAGATCGAGGGGGCTTGCAGCCCCAGCATTTT
14	TRBJ2-7	TRBD1	-	TRBV18	CASSPTNPRQGLYF	TGTGCCAGCTCACCCACCAACCCTAGACAGGGCCTGTACTTC
15	TRBJ2-2	-	-	TRBV11-2	CASSFNQGEVGELFF	TGTGCCAGCAGCTTCAACCAAGGGGAGGTCGGGGAGCTGTTTTTT
13	TRBJ1-1	-	once	TRBV2	CASSEGLNTEAFF	TGTGCCAGCAGTGAAGGGCTGAACACTGAAGCTTTCTTT
15	TRBJ2-1	TRBD2	-	TRBV9	CASSVELARLNEQFF	TGTGCCAGCAGCGTAGAACTAGCGCGGCTCAATGAGCAGTTCTTC
15	TRBJ1-3	-	-	TRBV18	CASSPLFYPGNTIYF	TGTGCCAGCTCACCCCTCTTCTATCCTGGAAACACCATATATTTT
12	TRBJ1-5	-	-	TRBV6-6	CASSIDNQPQHF	TGTGCCAGCAGCATAGACAATCAGCCCCAGCATTTT
18	TRBJ2-7	TRBD1	-	TRBV7-8	CASSSPNHLQGADYEQYF	TGTGCCAGCAGCTCCCCGAATCACCTCCAGGGGGCGGACTACGAGCAGTACTTC
15	TRBJ2-7	TRBD1	-	TRBV6-5	CASRRQGTGAREQYF	TGTGCCAGCAGGCGCCAAGGGACAGGGGCCCGGGAGCAGTACTTC
14	TRBJ1-2	TRBD1	-	TRBV2	CASSGTGINYGYTF	TGTGCCAGCAGCGGGACAGGGATTAACTATGGCTACACCTTC
15	TRBJ2-7	-	-	TRBV6-5	CASSLSDSSSYEQYF	TGTGCCAGCAGTTTGAGTGATTCTAGCTCCTACGAGCAGTACTTC
16	TRBJ2-7	TRBD2	-	TRBV27	CASSLLAGGPENEQYF	TGTGCCAGCAGTTTGCTAGCGGGGGGGCCCGAAAACGAGCAGTACTTC
11	TRBJ2-3	-	-	TRBV20-1	CSAIAGDTQYF	TGCAGTGCGATAGCTGGGGATACGCAGTATTTT
18	TRBJ1-1	TRBD1	-	TRBV4-1	CASSHPDRGNRMNTEAFF	TGCGCCAGCAGCCACCCAGACAGGGGAAATAGGATGAACACTGAAGCTTTCTTT
14	TRBJ1-4	-	-	TRBV2	CASSADRLREKLFF	TGTGCCAGCAGTGCAGATAGACTGCGTGAAAAACTGTTTTTT
14	TRBJ1-4	TRBD1	-	TRBV12-5	CASTGTATNEKLFF	TGTGCTAGCACCGGGACAGCAACTAATGAAAAACTGTTTTTT
14	TRBJ2-3	-	-	TRBV7-2	CASSLDPGLGQEYF	TGTGCCAGCAGCTTAGACCCCGGGTTGGGTCAAGAGTATTTT
16	TRBJ2-3	-	-	TRBV15	CATSRDGQGSLDTQYF	TGTGCCACCAGCAGAGATGGGCAGGGGTCCCTAGATACGCAGTATTTT
18	TRBJ2-1	TRBD2	-	TRBV7-2	CASSPRGGGSGSYNEQFF	TGTGCCAGCAGCCCACGCGGGGGGGGGTCTGGCTCCTACAATGAGCAGTTCTTC
12	TRBJ2-7	-	-	TRBV12-3/TRBV12-4	CASSRSIDEQYF	TGTGCCAGCAGTCGTAGTATCGACGAGCAGTACTTC
16	TRBJ2-3	-	-	TRBV11-2	CASSLLDRLKGDTQYF	TGTGCCAGCAGCTTACTGGACAGACTAAAGGGGGATACGCAGTATTTT
11	TRBJ1-5	-	few	TRBV2	CASGVQAPQHF	TGTGCCAGCGGGGTACAGGCACCCCAGCATTTT
17	TRBJ2-3	TRBD2	-	TRBV5-1	CASSPYLAGGSTDTQYF	TGCGCCAGCAGCCCATACCTGGCGGGGGGGTCCACAGATACGCAGTATTTT
12	TRBJ1-2	-	-	TRBV19	CASSPRSYGYTF	TGTGCCAGTAGTCCTCGGAGCTATGGCTACACCTTC
15	TRBJ2-5	TRBD2	-	TRBV9	CASSVGTSDQETQYF	TGTGCCAGCAGCGTAGGGACTAGCGACCAAGAGACCCAGTACTTC
16	TRBJ2-6	-	-	TRBV19	CASRSDRFAGANVLTF	TGTGCCAGTAGGTCCGACAGGTTTGCTGGGGCCAACGTCCTGACTTTC
18	TRBJ2-7	TRBD2	-	TRBV27	CASSPQMGSGGLSYEQYF	TGTGCCAGCAGTCCCCAGATGGGTAGCGGGGGGCTCTCCTACGAGCAGTACTTC
14	TRBJ2-2	-	once	TRBV6-6	CASSYSTLSGELFF	TGTGCCAGCAGTTACTCGACACTGAGCGGGGAGCTGTTTTTT
13	TRBJ1-4	TRBD1	-	TRBV28	CASRGQAYEKLFF	TGTGCCAGCAGGGGACAGGCGTATGAAAAACTGTTTTTT
15	TRBJ2-1	-	-	TRBV13	CASSLKGVAGREQFF	TGTGCCAGCAGCTTAAAAGGGGTGGCAGGGCGTGAGCAGTTCTTC
12	TRBJ2-7	TRBD1	-	TRBV29-1	CSVGQGAYEQYF	TGCAGCGTTGGGCAGGGGGCCTACGAGCAGTACTTC
12	TRBJ2-5	-	-	TRBV5-1	CASSARQETQYF	TGCGCCAGCAGCGCACGGCAAGAGACCCAGTACTTC
14	TRBJ2-7	-	-	TRBV6-1	CASSEAGLGYEQYF	TGTGCCAGCAGTGAAGCGGGACTGGGGTACGAGCAGTACTTC
16	TRBJ1-2	-	-	TRBV19	CASSISDTTGADGYTF	TGTGCCAGTAGTATAAGCGACACGACAGGCGCGGATGGCTACACCTTC
11	TRBJ1-2	-	-	TRBV3-1/TRBV3-2	CASSVGDGYTF	TGTGCCAGCAGCGTTGGAGACGGCTACACCTTC
13	TRBJ2-1	-	-	TRBV5-1	CASSAQVNNEQFF	TGCGCCAGCAGCGCGCAGGTTAACAATGAGCAGTTCTTC
17	TRBJ2-5	-	-	TRBV9	CASSPWGGRNQQETQYF	TGTGCCAGCAGCCCATGGGGGGGGCGAAATCAACAAGAGACCCAGTACTTC
14	TRBJ1-2	TRBD1	-	TRBV19	CASRTGVGVYGYTF	TGTGCCAGTAGAACAGGGGTCGGAGTCTATGGCTACACCTTC
16	TRBJ2-2	TRBD1	-	TRBV19	CASTIFARGRPGELFF	TGTGCCAGTACGATATTCGCCAGGGGGCGCCCCGGGGAGCTGTTTTTT
14	TRBJ1-2	-	-	TRBV18	CASSPGSLSYGYTF	TGTGCCAGCTCACCGGGCAGTTTGTCCTATGGCTACACCTTC
15	TRBJ2-3	-	-	TRBV24-1	CATSEGQTSTDTQYF	TGTGCCACCAGTGAAGGACAGACCAGCACAGATACGCAGTATTTT
15	TRBJ1-3	TRBD1	-	TRBV6-5	CASSYDRGPGNTIYF	TGTGCCAGCAGTTACGACAGGGGGCCGGGAAACACCATATATTTT
16	TRBJ2-3	-	-	TRBV5-8	CASRRGQFINTDTQYF	TGTGCCAGCAGGCGTGGACAGTTCATCAACACAGATACGCAGTATTTT
18	TRBJ2-1	TRBD2	-	TRBV4-1	CASSQDRSGASSYNEQFF	TGCGCCAGCAGCCAAGATAGGAGCGGGGCAAGCTCCTACAATGAGCAGTTCTTC
16	TRBJ2-5	-	-	TRBV19	CASSPRGGAYQETQYF	TGTGCCAGTAGTCCTCGAGGGGGGGCGTACCAAGAGACCCAGTACTTC
14	TRBJ2-7	TRBD1	-	TRBV27	CASSWGQGAGEQYF	TGTGCCAGCAGTTGGGGACAGGGAGCAGGCGAGCAGTACTTC
16	TRBJ2-7	TRBD2	-	TRBV27	CASSLLSSGESYEQYF	TGTGCCAGCAGTTTACTTTCTAGCGGGGAATCCTACGAGCAGTACTTC
15	TRBJ1-2	TRBD1	-	TRBV5-4	CASSSPGQGNYGYTF	TGTGCCAGCAGCTCGCCGGGACAGGGGAACTATGGCTACACCTTC
15	TRBJ2-2	-	-	TRBV5-1	CASSFNIENTGELFF	TGCGCCAGCAGCTTTAACATCGAAAACACCGGGGAGCTGTTTTTT
14	TRBJ2-3	-	-	TRBV18	CASAGTLGADTQYF	TGTGCCAGCGCAGGGACACTGGGGGCAGATACGCAGTATTTT
15	TRBJ1-5	TRBD1	few	TRBV28	CASSWGTGRDQPQHF	TGTGCCAGCAGTTGGGGGACAGGGCGGGATCAGCCCCAGCATTTT
16	TRBJ2-2	TRBD1	-	TRBV24-1	CATSDPRQGSAGELFF	TGTGCCACCAGTGATCCCCGACAGGGCTCGGCCGGGGAGCTGTTTTTT
16	TRBJ2-3	TRBD2	-	TRBV2	CASSIFSGGASDTQYF	TGTGCCAGCAGTATTTTTAGCGGGGGGGCCTCGGATACGCAGTATTTT
15	TRBJ2-1	TRBD2	-	TRBV5-1	CASSPLAGAYNEQFF	TGCGCCAGCAGCCCTCTAGCGGGGGCTTACAATGAGCAGTTCTTC
13	TRBJ1-1	-	-	TRBV13	CASSLGQGLMAFF	TGTGCCAGCAGCTTGGGGCAGGGATTGATGGCTTTCTTT
14	TRBJ2-1	-	-	TRBV30	CARGLEGGGDEQFF	TGTGCCCGAGGCCTAGAGGGGGGAGGGGATGAGCAGTTCTTC